A single sample gave rise to the 30 T cell receptor beta chains below, sequenced in a study of T-cell memory formation after mild COVID-19. TCRdb re-derived calls from the 5' RACE reads in MiXCR, one entry per CDR3 protein. Among 150,000 to 200,000 distinct CDR3 sequences listed, roughly 12% were seen once. Material: PBMCs or a T cell subset sorted from them (not recorded which). All receptors come from a man aged 18-30 years who had mild COVID-19 (a few samples of this study predate the infection). Cell type and time point are not known.

This clonotype was counted a few times. This chain uses TRBV12-3 or TRBV12-4 with TRBJ2-1, with 9 bases aligning to TRBD1. CDR3 length: 16 residues. Trimming removed 6 bases from V and 0 bases from J; junction bases left unmatched: 6. The CDR3 nucleotides are TGTGCCAGCAGAACCGGGACAGGGAGCTCCTACAATGAGCAGTTCTTC. Its translation is CASRTGTGSSYNEQFF.

This clonotype was seen more than once but under ten times. The CDR3 DNA reads as TGTGCCAGCAGTGAGGGGCAGGGGAATCGCTATGAGCAGTTCTTC. This sequence encodes CASSEGQGNRYEQFF. This chain connects TRBV6-1 to TRBJ2-1, with a weak D call TRBD1 (6 bases). V was pared by 3 bases and J by 8 bases, with 17 bases between. Germline CDR1 is MNHNS and CDR2 is SASEGT. The CDR3 loop spans 15 amino acids.

This clonotype was observed a few times. The chain combines TRBV7-9 with TRBJ2-4; D is uncertain. The CDR3 spans 15 residues. The germline V gene has CDR1 SEHNR and CDR2 FQNEAQ (reference sequence). Trimming removed 6 bases from V and 5 bases from J, with 17 bases in between. The chain's CDR3 is CASSPRGNKENIQYF. The CDR3 bases are TGTGCCAGCAGTCCGCGTGGAAATAAGGAAAACATTCAGTACTTC.

This clonotype was seen more than once but under ten times. This chain links TRBV2 with TRBJ1-5, with TRBD1 matching over 7 bases. The junction had 6 bases not matched to a gene; V was cut back by 3 bases and J by 4 bases. The CDR3 is made up of 15 amino acids. Germline V CDR1 and CDR2: SNHLY, FYNNEI. The CDR3 spells CASSDTQGWNQPQHF. Here the CDR3 DNA reads TGTGCCAGCAGTGACACACAGGGGTGGAATCAGCCCCAGCATTTT.

This clonotype has just a few counts. This chain uses TRBV11-2 with TRBJ2-5; 11 positions match TRBD1. CDR3 length: 15 amino acids. Germline assignment: CDR1 SGHAT and CDR2 FQNNGV. Trimming took 5 bases from V and 5 from J; bases not matched to a gene: 7. CDR3 residues: CASSRDRGTGETQYF. The CDR3 nucleotides read TGTGCCAGCAGCCGGGACAGGGGGACGGGGGAGACCCAGTACTTC.

This clonotype was detected once. This sequence joins TRBV29-1 and TRBJ1-4, with 10 bases matching TRBD1. The CDR3 contains 15 residues. The germline V gene has CDR1 SQVTM and CDR2 ANQGSEA. V trimming: 8 bases; J trimming: 2 bases; junction bases outside the gene matches: 8. The CDR3, as DNA: TGCAGCATAAGGACAGGGGGGAGTACTAATGAAAAACTGTTTTTT. Its protein product is CSIRTGGSTNEKLFF.

This clonotype has more than one count but fewer than ten. The rearrangement joins TRBV3-1 to TRBJ2-2; D not resolved. The CDR3 has 14 amino acids. Germline V CDR1 and CDR2: LGHDT, YNNKEL (reference sequence). V lost 0 bases, J lost 2 bases, and 4 bases lay in between. The CDR3 is CASSQDLNTGELFF. CDR3 nucleotide sequence: TGTGCCAGCAGCCAAGATCTAAACACCGGGGAGCTGTTTTTT. Filled out from reference TRBV3-1 and TRBJ2-2, the complete variable domain reads DTAVSQTPKYLVTQMGNDKSIKCEQNLGHDTMYWYKQDSKKFLKIMFSYNNKELIINETVPNRFSPKSPDKAHLNLHINSLELGDSAVYFCASSQDLNTGELFFGEGSRLTVL.

This rearrangement joins TRBV29-1 to TRBJ1-1; D remains ambiguous. Germline V CDR1 and CDR2: SQVTM, ANQGSEA. This CDR3 has 11 residues. Between the trimmed V and J ends, which lost 7 bases and 1 base, there was a span of 7 bases. The CDR3 sequence is CSAGSNTEAFF. The CDR3 bases are TGCAGCGCCGGCTCGAACACTGAAGCTTTCTTT.

This chain joins TRBV30 and TRBJ2-5, with 8 bases identical to TRBD2. J lost 6 bases, V lost 0 bases, and 12 bases had no gene match. This CDR3 is built from 16 residues. Germline CDR1 and CDR2: GTSNPN and SVGIG (reference sequence). CDR3 DNA: TGTGCCTGGAGTGTACGGTCGGCTAGCGGGCCTCAGACCCAGTACTTC. As protein: CAWSVRSASGPQTQYF.

The chain couples TRBV7-9 to TRBJ1-1; 9 bases align to TRBD1. The CDR3 sequence is 13 residues long. The ends lost 8 bases at V and 6 bases at J; junction bases unmatched: 7. CDR1 and CDR2 (germline): SEHNR, FQNEAQ (reference sequence). This chain's CDR3 is CASSDRGIAEAFF. As DNA, the CDR3 is TGTGCCAGCTCGGACAGGGGAATCGCTGAAGCTTTCTTT.

The V gene is TRBV29-1, the J gene TRBJ2-1; 11 bases line up with TRBD1. CDR3 size: 14 residues. Germline CDR1 SQVTM, CDR2 ANQGSEA. V shed 3 bases and J 6 bases; nucleotides not matched to a gene: 4. In nucleotides, the CDR3 is TGCAGCGTTGAGGAGGACAGGGGGCCCAATGAGCAGTTCTTC. This codes for CSVEEDRGPNEQFF.

The CDR3 DNA sequence: TGCAGTGCTGAGGGGGACAATCAGCCCCAGCATTTT. Amino acid sequence: CSAEGDNQPQHF. J is TRBJ1-5 and V is TRBV20-1; tentative D call: TRBD1 (6 bases). V was shortened by 5 bases and J by 3 bases, with 8 bases between the two germline ends. Looked up from germline, CDR1 is DFQATT and CDR2 is SNEGSKA (reference sequence). The CDR3 is made up of 12 amino acids.

This clonotype was observed a handful of times. This rearrangement joins TRBV12-5 to TRBJ2-2; no definite D call. The CDR3 has 13 residues. The V and J ends lost 3 bases and 7 bases respectively, with 9 bases between them. The germline V gene encodes CDR1 LGHNT and CDR2 FRNRAP. CDR3 DNA sequence: TGTGCTAGTGGTTTAAGGGTTCGCGGGGAGCTGTTTTTT. It translates to CASGLRVRGELFF.

This clonotype has a handful of counts. V gene TRBV7-9 combines with J gene TRBJ2-7; TRBD2 agrees at 7 bases. The CDR3 length is 14 residues. Germline V gives CDR1 SEHNR, CDR2 FQNEAQ (reference sequence). V was clipped by 5 bases and J by 2 bases; unmatched bases: 6. For the CDR3, the DNA is TGTGCCAGCAGCCGACCGGGAGGAACCTACGAGCAGTACTTC. This codes for CASSRPGGTYEQYF.

The rearrangement links TRBV5-1 to TRBJ1-1; a possible D gene is TRBD1 (6 bases). Germline V lookup: CDR1 SGHRS, CDR2 YFSETQ. V was shortened by 4 bases and J by 4 bases, with 14 bases between the two germline ends. The CDR3 runs to 14 residues. CDR3: CASSRATGFTEAFF. The DNA for the CDR3 is TGCGCCAGCAGCCGGGCGACAGGTTTCACTGAAGCTTTCTTT. Full variable domain (rest looked up from reference TRBV5-1 and TRBJ1-1): KAGVTQTPRYLIKTRGQQVTLSCSPISGHRSVSWYQQTPGQGLQFLFEYFSETQRNKGNFPGRFSGRQFSNSRSEMNVSTLELGDSALYLCASSRATGFTEAFFGQGTRLTVV.

This clonotype occurred a few times. The rearrangement joins TRBV7-2 to TRBJ1-1; 7 bases map to TRBD1. This CDR3 has 15 amino acids. V shed 2 bases, J shed 5 bases, and the junction held 8 bases outside the gene matches. The germline V gene has CDR1 SGHTA and CDR2 FQGNSA. CDR3 sequence (DNA): TGTGCCAGCAGCTTATCCTGGACAGGAAGGACTGAAGCTTTCTTT. Its translation: CASSLSWTGRTEAFF.

This clonotype was detected ten times or more. This chain links TRBV4-1 with TRBJ2-3; D may be TRBD2 (6 bases). CDR1 is MGHRA, CDR2 YSYEKL, per germline. V was pared by 1 base and J by 6 bases, with 17 bases between. The CDR3 extends over 16 amino acids. The CDR3: CASSQAWRGASDTQYF. The CDR3, as DNA: TGCGCCAGCAGCCAAGCGTGGAGGGGCGCGTCGGATACGCAGTATTTT.

This clonotype was recorded many times. This chain uses TRBV12-3 or TRBV12-4 with TRBJ2-1, with 11 nucleotides matching TRBD2. The trim removed 2 bases at V and 6 bases at J, leaving 3 bases unmatched. CDR3 size: 15 residues. CDR3 protein: CASSLIAGGRNEQFF. CDR3 DNA: TGTGCCAGCAGTTTAATAGCGGGGGGGCGCAATGAGCAGTTCTTC.

The chain recombines TRBV6-2 or TRBV6-3 with TRBJ2-7, with D tentatively TRBD1 (6 bases). The CDR3 is made up of 13 amino acids. V lost 8 bases, J lost 6 bases, and 17 bases lay in between. Germline V gene lookup returns CDR1 MNHEY and CDR2 SVGEGT. Here the CDR3 DNA reads TGTGCCAGCCGTATGACCTTAGGGGGCGAGCAGTACGTC. Its translation is CASRMTLGGEQYV.

This clonotype has only a few counts. V gene TRBV6-5 combines with J gene TRBJ1-2, with D unresolved. CDR3 length: 13 amino acids. The V gene lost 2 bases and the J gene lost 9 bases, with 13 bases spanning the gap. Germline V gives CDR1 MNHEY, CDR2 SVGAGI. DNA of the CDR3: TGTGCCAGCAGTTACGGGCTTCATAGGAGCTACACCTTC. It yields the protein CASSYGLHRSYTF.

This clonotype was detected ten times or more. This chain joins TRBV5-1 and TRBJ2-1; 8 bases are a match to TRBD1. CDR3 length: 13 amino acids. Germline CDR1 is SGHRS and CDR2 is YFSETQ. V dropped 5 bases and J dropped 5; count of bases not matched to a gene: 3. In nucleotides, the CDR3 is TGCGCCAGCAGAGAGACAGGGGACAATGAGCAGTTCTTC. Amino acids: CASRETGDNEQFF.

This chain links TRBV7-9 with TRBJ2-2; TRBD1 matches 10 bases. The CDR3 is 16 residues long. The V gene's germline CDR1 is SEHNR and CDR2 FQNEAQ (reference sequence). V gave up 4 bases and J gave up 4 bases; unmatched junction bases: 6. The CDR3 DNA is TGTGCCAGCAGCTCGGGACAGGGGTCGGTCACCGGGGAGCTGTTTTTT. Its translation: CASSSGQGSVTGELFF.

This clonotype came up a few times. The rearrangement uses TRBV28 and TRBJ1-2; tentatively, D is TRBD1 (5 bases). Per the germline V gene, CDR1 is MDHEN and CDR2 is SYDVKM. The CDR3 runs to 15 residues. Deletions cut 1 base from V and 5 bases from J, with 14 bases between. The CDR3 reads CASSLSGRETYGYTF. CDR3 in DNA: TGTGCCAGCAGTTTATCCGGCAGGGAGACTTATGGCTACACCTTC.

V usage is TRBV9 and J usage is TRBJ2-7; no definite D call. The germline V gene encodes CDR1 SGDLS and CDR2 YYNGEE. The V end was cut by 4 bases, the J end by 7 bases, with 18 bases between. The CDR3 has 14 amino acids. The CDR3 DNA reads as TGTGCCAGCAGCCTAGTTGGCAGGATGAGGGAGCAGTACGTC. Translation gives CASSLVGRMREQYV.

This clonotype occurred a few times. J is TRBJ2-1 and V is TRBV29-1; 13 positions agree with TRBD2. Germline CDR1 and CDR2: SQVTM and ANQGSEA. Trimming removed 3 bases from V and 6 bases from J; junction bases left unmatched: 2. This CDR3 has 14 amino acids. CDR3 nucleotides: TGCAGCGTTGAGCGGACTAGCGGGGGCAATGAGCAGTTCTTC. It is translated as CSVERTSGGNEQFF.

The sample holds many counts of this clonotype. The chain uses TRBV24-1 and TRBJ2-3; 14 positions agree with TRBD2. J gave up 2 bases and V 5 bases, and 8 bases lay outside the gene matches. Germline-derived CDR1 and CDR2 are KGHDR and SFDVKD. The CDR3 is 18 amino acids. The CDR3: CATSAGLAGGSYTDTQYF. CDR3 nucleotide sequence: TGTGCCACCAGTGCAGGACTAGCGGGGGGCTCCTACACAGATACGCAGTATTTT.

There are many counts of this clonotype. CDR3 DNA: TGTGCCAGCAGATGGACTGGATTGGGGTCACCCCTCCACTTT. It is translated as CASRWTGLGSPLHF. The V gene is TRBV6-5, the J gene TRBJ1-6; D unclear. Looked up from germline, CDR1 is MNHEY and CDR2 is SVGAGI. Trimming shortened V by 6 bases and J by 10 bases, and 16 bases separated the two germline ends. The CDR3 is 14 amino acids.

The chain joins TRBV7-9 to TRBJ1-6; D not resolved. V was pared by 5 bases and J by 7 bases, with 15 bases between. This CDR3 has 15 amino acids. Germline CDR1 is SEHNR and CDR2 is FQNEAQ (reference sequence). CDR3 bases: TGTGCCAGCAGCCAAACGGGTTCCGGCAATTCACCCCTCCACTTT. Encoded protein: CASSQTGSGNSPLHF.

This clonotype was observed a single time. The chain carries TRBV3-1 and TRBJ2-5; D remains unclear. Looked up from germline, CDR1 is LGHDT and CDR2 is YNNKEL (reference sequence). Trimming left V 4 bases short and J 2 bases short, with 11 bases between. This CDR3 is built from 14 residues. CDR3 in DNA: TGTGCCAGCAGCCCACTGACGCGACAAGAGACCCAGTACTTC. It is translated as CASSPLTRQETQYF.

The chain couples TRBV7-2 to TRBJ2-1; D gene uncertain. Germline-derived CDR1 and CDR2 are SGHTA and FQGNSA. V lost 1 base and J lost 9, with 13 bases in between. The CDR3 consists of 14 residues. The CDR3, as DNA: TGTGCCAGCAGCTTAGGTAACGGAAGAGGTGAGCAGTTCTTC. It translates to CASSLGNGRGEQFF.